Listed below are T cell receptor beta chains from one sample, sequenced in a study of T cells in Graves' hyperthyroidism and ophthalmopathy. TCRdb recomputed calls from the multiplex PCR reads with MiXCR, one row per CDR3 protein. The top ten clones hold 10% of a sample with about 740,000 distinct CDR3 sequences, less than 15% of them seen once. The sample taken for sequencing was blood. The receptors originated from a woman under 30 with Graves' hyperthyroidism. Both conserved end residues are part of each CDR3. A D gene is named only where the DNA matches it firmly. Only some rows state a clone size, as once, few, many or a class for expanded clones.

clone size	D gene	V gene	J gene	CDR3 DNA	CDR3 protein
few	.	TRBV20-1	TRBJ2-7	TGCAGTGCTAGTGGGACATCCATTTACGAGCAGTACTTC	CSASGTSIYEQYF
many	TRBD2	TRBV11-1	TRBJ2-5	TGTGCCAGCAGCTACGGACTAGCGGACGTAACGCAAGAGACCCAGTACTTC	CASSYGLADVTQETQYF
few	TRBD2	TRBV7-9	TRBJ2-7	TGTGCCAGCAGCCTTACATTAGGACTAGCGGGAGGCCTCTCCTACGAGCAGTACTTC	CASSLTLGLAGGLSYEQYF
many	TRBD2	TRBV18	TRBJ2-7	TGTGCCAGCTCTCTATCGACTAGCGGGAGTCGCGAGCAGTACTTC	CASSLSTSGSREQYF
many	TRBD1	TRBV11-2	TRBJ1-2	TGTGCCAGCAGCTTCGGGACAGCCTATGGCTACACCTTC	CASSFGTAYGYTF
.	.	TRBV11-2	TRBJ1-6	TGTGCCAGCAGCTCCAAGGGGGAGTTCGTTAATTCACCCCTCCACTTT	CASSSKGEFVNSPLHF
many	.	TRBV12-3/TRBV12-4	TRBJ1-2	TGTGCCAGCAGCCCAAGGACAGATGGCTACACCTTC	CASSPRTDGYTF
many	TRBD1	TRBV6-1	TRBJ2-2	TGTGCCAGCAGTGCTTACGGGACAGGCTACACCGGGGAGCTGTTTTTT	CASSAYGTGYTGELFF
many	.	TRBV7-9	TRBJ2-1	TGTGCCAGCAGCTTCGGACAGCCCCTTTACGATGAGCAGTTCTTC	CASSFGQPLYDEQFF
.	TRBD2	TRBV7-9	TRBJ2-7	TGTGCCAGCCTACTAGCGGACTCCTACGAGCAGTACTTC	CASLLADSYEQYF
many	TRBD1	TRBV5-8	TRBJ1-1	TGTGCCAGCAGCAGGGAGGGACAGCTGAACACTGAAGCTTTCTTT	CASSREGQLNTEAFF
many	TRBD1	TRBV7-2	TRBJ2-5	TGTGCCAGCAGCCTTTGGGACAGGGAAGAGACCCAGTACTTC	CASSLWDREETQYF
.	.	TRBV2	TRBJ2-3	TGTGCCAGCAACCAGGTCGGGCAGTATTTT	CASNQVGQYF
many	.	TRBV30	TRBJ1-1	TGTGCCTGGAGTGTATCCAGGACTGAAGCTTTCTTT	CAWSVSRTEAFF
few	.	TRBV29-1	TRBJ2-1	TGCAGCGTTGAGGGAGGGGGGCGACGCACTCGAAGCTCCTACAATGAGCAGTTCTTC	CSVEGGGRRTRSSYNEQFF
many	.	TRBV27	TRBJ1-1	TGTGCCAGCAGTTCCCCTCCAGCCACTGAAGCTTTCTTT	CASSSPPATEAFF
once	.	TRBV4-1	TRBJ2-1	TGCGCCAGCAGCCCCCAGGGGAAACTCTACGAGCAGTTCTTC	CASSPQGKLYEQFF
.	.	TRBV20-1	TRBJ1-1	TGCAGTTCGGGAGGAGACACTGAAGCTTTCTTT	CSSGGDTEAFF
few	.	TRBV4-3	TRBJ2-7	TGCGCCAGCAGCCAAGATACGAGGGGCTCCTACGAGCAGTACTTC	CASSQDTRGSYEQYF
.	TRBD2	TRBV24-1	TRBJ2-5	TGTGCCACCAGTGATCTGACTAGCGGGGCGCAAGAGACCCAGTACTTC	CATSDLTSGAQETQYF
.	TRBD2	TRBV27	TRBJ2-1	TGTGCCAGCAGTATATACTATTTCCGGGGGGAATTCGAGGAGCAGTTCTTC	CASSIYYFRGEFEEQFF
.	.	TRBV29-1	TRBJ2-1	TGCAGCGCCGAGGCGCAATACAATGAGCAGTTCTTC	CSAEAQYNEQFF
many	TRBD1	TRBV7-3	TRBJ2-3	TGTGCCAGCAGCTTAAGGGATCCGCGACAGGGGGTTTCAGATACGCAGTATTTT	CASSLRDPRQGVSDTQYF
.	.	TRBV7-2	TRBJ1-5	TGTGCCAGCAGCTCCTCGAGGGGGGGAGTGGGTCAGCCCCAGCATTTT	CASSSSRGGVGQPQHF
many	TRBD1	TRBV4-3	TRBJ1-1	TGCGCCAGCAGCGCACAGGGGTCTTACACTGAAGCTTTCTTT	CASSAQGSYTEAFF
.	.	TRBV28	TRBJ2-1	TGTGCCAGCAGTTTATCAGGAAACAATATCTACAATGAGCAGTTCTTC	CASSLSGNNIYNEQFF
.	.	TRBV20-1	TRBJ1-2	TGCAGTGCTAGAGCCTCGGGGGCTGGCTACACCTTC	CSARASGAGYTF
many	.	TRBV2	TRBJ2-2	TGTGCCAGCAGCTCAGGGTCGGAACGAAACACCGGGGAGCTGTTTTTT	CASSSGSERNTGELFF
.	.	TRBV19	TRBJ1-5	TGTGCCAGTGACGACGGGGTTAACTATAGCAATCAGCCCCAGCATTTT	CASDDGVNYSNQPQHF
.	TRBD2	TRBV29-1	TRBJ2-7	TGCAGCGTTACTGACTTCGGGGGGGACGAGCAGTACTTC	CSVTDFGGDEQYF
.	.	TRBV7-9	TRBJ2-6	TGTGCCAGCAGCTTGGCCCAATCTGGGGCCAACGTCCTGACTTTC	CASSLAQSGANVLTF
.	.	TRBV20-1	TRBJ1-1	TGCAGTGCTAGAGGGGGCCGGACGAACACTGAAGCTTTCTTT	CSARGGRTNTEAFF
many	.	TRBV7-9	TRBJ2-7	TGTGCCGCACTCGAGCTCGAGGGCGACGAGCAGTACTTC	CAALELEGDEQYF
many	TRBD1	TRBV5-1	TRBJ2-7	TGCGCCAGCAGCTGGGGAACGACAGGGGTTGAGCAGTACTTC	CASSWGTTGVEQYF
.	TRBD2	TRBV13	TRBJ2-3	TGTGCCAGCAGCTCTCGACTAGCGGGAGGGCCAACAGATACGCAGTATTTT	CASSSRLAGGPTDTQYF
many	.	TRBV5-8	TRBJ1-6	TGTGCCAGCAGCTTGGATCCCATCGGGCCTGGTTCACCCCTCCACTTT	CASSLDPIGPGSPLHF
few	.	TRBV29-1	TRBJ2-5	TGCAGCGTTGATCTACCGGGACATAAAGAGACCCAGTACTTC	CSVDLPGHKETQYF
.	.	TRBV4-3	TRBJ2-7	TGCGCCAGCAGCTTTGGGACGTGGGCTGAAGGTAACGAGCAGTACTTC	CASSFGTWAEGNEQYF
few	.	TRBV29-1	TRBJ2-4	TGCAGCGTTGGCGGGGAAGGAGCCAAAAACATTCAGTACTTC	CSVGGEGAKNIQYF
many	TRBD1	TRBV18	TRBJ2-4	TGTGCCAGCTCACCAGTGACAGGGGCAATAGCCAAAAACATTCAGTACTTC	CASSPVTGAIAKNIQYF
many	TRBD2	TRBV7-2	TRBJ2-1	TGTGCCAGCTTACCCTACCAACCTGGGAGGGACAATGAGCAGTTCTTC	CASLPYQPGRDNEQFF
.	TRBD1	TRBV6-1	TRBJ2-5	TGTGCCAGCAGACGGGACAGGGGAGGAGAGACCCAGTACTTC	CASRRDRGGETQYF
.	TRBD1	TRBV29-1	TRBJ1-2	TGCAGCGCCCTCCCAAGGGGGCGCAACTATGGCTACACCTTC	CSALPRGRNYGYTF
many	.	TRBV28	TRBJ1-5	TGTGCCAGCTCTTTGTGGTTTCAGCCCCAGCATTTT	CASSLWFQPQHF
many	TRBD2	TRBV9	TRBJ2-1	TGTGCCAGCAGCCCCTTTATCGGGACTAGCCCCAATGAGCAGTTCTTC	CASSPFIGTSPNEQFF
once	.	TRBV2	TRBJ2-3	TGTGCCGGCAGCCGGGACAGCACAGATACGCAGTATTTT	CAGSRDSTDTQYF
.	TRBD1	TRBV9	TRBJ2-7	TGTGCCAGCAGCGTCGCTGGGGGTGGGACAGGAGCCTACGAGCAGTACTTC	CASSVAGGGTGAYEQYF
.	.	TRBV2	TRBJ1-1	TGTGCCAGCAGTGGTCAGGCTAGGGACACTGAAGCTTTCTTT	CASSGQARDTEAFF
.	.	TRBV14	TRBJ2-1	TGTGCCAGCAGCCAAGAGGGGGCGGGCCCTTTGAGCAATGAGCAGTTCTTC	CASSQEGAGPLSNEQFF
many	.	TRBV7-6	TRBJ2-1	TGTGCCAGCAGCTTAGCGCTAACTCGAACCAATGAGCAGTTCTTC	CASSLALTRTNEQFF
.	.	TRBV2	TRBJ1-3	TGTGCCAGCAGCCGAGGGCAGGGCTCAGGAAACACCATATATTTT	CASSRGQGSGNTIYF